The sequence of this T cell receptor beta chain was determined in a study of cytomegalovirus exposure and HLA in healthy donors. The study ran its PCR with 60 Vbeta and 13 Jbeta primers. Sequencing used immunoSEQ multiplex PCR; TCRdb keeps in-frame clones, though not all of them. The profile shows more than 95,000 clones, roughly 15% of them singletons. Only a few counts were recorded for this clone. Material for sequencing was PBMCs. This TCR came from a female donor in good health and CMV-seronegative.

CDR3 region: CASSAGQGWATNEKLFF. The CDR3 nucleotides read TGTGCCAGTAGTGCTGGACAGGGATGGGCGACTAATGAAAAACTGTTTTTT. The rearrangement links TRBV19 to TRBJ1-4; 8 bases agree with TRBD1. Germline V gene lookup returns CDR1 LNHDA and CDR2 SQIVND (reference sequence). CDR3 length equals 17 residues. The junction had 10 bases not matched to a gene; V was cut back by 5 bases and J by 2 bases. The full variable domain, its missing parts supplied by reference TRBV19 and TRBJ1-4, is DGGITQSPKYLFRKEGQNVTLSCEQNLNHDAMYWYRQDPGQGLRLIYYSQIVNDFQKGDIAEGYSVSREKKESFPLTVTSAQKNPTAFYLCASSAGQGWATNEKLFFGSGTQLSVL.